This T cell receptor beta chain is from a study of shared clonotypes between healthy human individuals. CD45RO-negative cells were positively selected for CCR7, leaving out terminally differentiated effector memory CD45RA+ cells. Germline values: CDR1 ENHRY, CDR2 SYGVKD. The CDR3 has 14 residues. Trimming stripped 3 bases from V and 8 bases from J, with 13 bases between. The assay was immunoSEQ multiplex PCR, and TCRdb's table has in-frame clones only and misses some. The sample lists about 700,000 clones; about 92% were seen once. This clonotype was sampled from a man between 25 and 39 years old in good health. V usage is TRBV10-3 and J usage is TRBJ1-4; no reliable D call. Sequenced: naive CD8+ T cells sorted from blood. The CDR3 reads CAISEVGGLEKLFF. For the CDR3, the DNA is TGTGCCATCAGTGAAGTCGGAGGGTTGGAAAAACTGTTTTTT.